The 30 T cell receptor beta chains below come from one sample, sequenced in a study of spatial heterogeneity in lung cancer. Study conclusions and caveats: Expanded intratumoral alpha and beta TCR counts tracked tumor mutation counts.

The sample's time point: sample taken at primary tumor resection. Each CDR3 protein is one row after TCRdb ran MiXCR on the 5' RACE reads. The top ten hold almost 25% of the sample, which has about 27,000 distinct CDR3 sequences, approximately 7.7% seen once. Their specific antigens are unknown. This material consisted of lung tumor tissue, taken at surgery. These receptors all come from a male donor with early-stage non-small cell lung cancer.

This clonotype was recorded a few times. This chain connects TRBV11-2 to TRBJ2-1, with TRBD1 matching over 7 bases. The V gene end was trimmed by 6 bases and the J gene end by 4 bases; junction bases not matched to a gene: 12. Germline CDR1 SGHAT, CDR2 FQNNGV. The CDR3 sequence is 16 residues long. Written as DNA, the CDR3 is TGTGCCAGCAGTGGTGTTAGGGGACAGAGTTACAATGAGCAGTTCTTC. Translated, it gives CASSGVRGQSYNEQFF.

This clonotype was seen repeatedly, ten times or more. The chain combines TRBV5-1 with TRBJ1-1; 8 bases align to TRBD1. The CDR3 contains 13 residues. V shed 7 bases, J shed 3 bases, and the junction held 5 bases outside the gene matches. Germline CDR1 is SGHRS and CDR2 is YFSETQ. CDR3 bases: TGCGCCAGCCAGGGGGCAAGGGACACTGAAGCTTTCTTT. Protein sequence: CASQGARDTEAFF.

This chain joins TRBV6-6 and TRBJ1-3, with TRBD1 as a possible D gene (5 bases). Germline V CDR1 and CDR2: MNHNY, SVGAGI (reference sequence). Trimming pared 7 bases from V and 0 bases from J, leaving 10 bases between. This CDR3 contains 14 residues. CDR3 sequence: CASKTAYSGNTIYF. Here the CDR3 DNA reads TGTGCCAGCAAGACAGCGTACTCTGGAAACACCATATATTTT.

This clonotype was detected a few times. The CDR3: CASSPPYGGNTIYF. The CDR3 nucleotides are TGTGCCAGCTCACCACCATATGGCGGAAACACCATATATTTT. V usage is TRBV18 and J usage is TRBJ1-3; D remains ambiguous. Germline CDR1 is KGHSH and CDR2 is LQKENI. V was pared by 0 bases and J by 4 bases, with 7 bases between. CDR3 length: 14 amino acids. The whole variable domain, filled in from reference TRBV18 and TRBJ1-3, reads NAGVMQNPRHLVRRRGQEARLRCSPMKGHSHVYWYRQLPEEGLKFMVYLQKENIIDESGMPKERFSAEFPKEGPSILRIQQVVRGDSAAYFCASSPPYGGNTIYFGEGSWLTVV.

The chain is built from TRBV2 and TRBJ1-2; no reliable D call. V dropped 9 bases and J dropped 1 base, with 15 bases sitting between them. The CDR3 consists of 14 residues. Germline V lookup: CDR1 SNHLY, CDR2 FYNNEI. CDR3 in amino acids: CASHRGGNNYGYTF. The CDR3, as DNA: TGTGCCAGTCACCGGGGAGGGAATAACTATGGCTACACCTTC.

This clonotype was seen many times. This chain connects TRBV20-1 to TRBJ2-2; D is unclear. The germline CDR1 and CDR2 sequences are DFQATT and SNEGSKA (reference sequence). The CDR3 is 13 amino acids. V lost 6 bases and J lost 6, with 14 bases in between. CDR3 protein: CSAHGSWSGELFF. The CDR3 bases are TGCAGTGCCCACGGGTCATGGTCCGGGGAGCTGTTTTTT.

This chain links TRBV3-1 with TRBJ2-3; TRBD2 matches 13 bases. The V and J ends lost 1 base and 9 bases, in that order; junction bases with no gene match: 13. Germline assignment: CDR1 LGHDT and CDR2 YNNKEL (reference sequence). The CDR3 totals 18 residues. The CDR3 nucleotides read TGTGCCAGCAGCCAAGGATTTACTAGCGGGGGGGCGGTTGGGACGCAGTATTTT. Translating it yields CASSQGFTSGGAVGTQYF.

In nucleotides, the CDR3 is TGTGCCAGCAGCAGGACAGGAGACTACAATGAGCAGTTCTTC. This codes for CASSRTGDYNEQFF. The rearrangement uses TRBV2 and TRBJ2-1, with 7 bases that match TRBD1. Germline V gene lookup returns CDR1 SNHLY and CDR2 FYNNEI. Trimming removed 6 bases from V and 3 bases from J; junction bases left unmatched: 5. This CDR3 spans 14 amino acids.

This clonotype was seen more than once but under ten times. V is TRBV29-1 and J is TRBJ2-1, with TRBD2 identical over 12 bases. The CDR3 consists of 14 residues. V shed 7 bases, J shed 6 bases, and the junction held 7 bases outside the gene matches. Germline values: CDR1 SQVTM, CDR2 ANQGSEA. The CDR3 is CSAYTSGGINEQFF. The CDR3 DNA sequence: TGCAGCGCCTATACTAGCGGGGGGATCAATGAGCAGTTCTTC.

There are many counts of this clonotype. This chain connects TRBV10-3 to TRBJ1-2; D unresolved. The germline gives CDR1 ENHRY, CDR2 SYGVKD. Trimming pared 1 base from V and 4 bases from J, leaving 10 bases between. This CDR3 is built from 14 residues. Written as DNA, the CDR3 is TGTGCCATCAGTGAGTACAGCGAGACCTATGGCTACACCTTC. Its translation: CAISEYSETYGYTF.

This clonotype occurred many times. This chain links TRBV27 with TRBJ2-1; 11 nucleotides line up with TRBD2. The V gene's germline CDR1 is MNHEY and CDR2 SMNVEV (reference sequence). CDR3 size: 16 residues. J gave up 2 bases and V 3 bases, and 3 bases lay outside the gene matches. DNA for the CDR3: TGTGCCAGCAGTTTCCTAGCGGGGGGTACCTACAATGAGCAGTTCTTC. Protein product: CASSFLAGGTYNEQFF.

This clonotype was picked up many times. The chain uses TRBV14 and TRBJ2-1, with a possible D match to TRBD2 (6 bases). Germline V lookup: CDR1 SGHDN, CDR2 FVKESK. The CDR3 extends over 15 amino acids. The V end lost 3 bases, the J end lost 7 bases, and 16 bases lay between the germline ends. The CDR3 nucleotides are TGTGCCAGCAGCCACCTTCTCGGGGGAACGAATGAGCAGTTCTTC. It encodes CASSHLLGGTNEQFF.

This clonotype was seen repeatedly, ten times or more. This chain joins TRBV29-1 and TRBJ1-3, with D hard to call. The germline gives CDR1 SQVTM, CDR2 ANQGSEA. The CDR3 runs to 12 residues. Deletions cut 7 bases from V and 4 bases from J, with 11 bases between. The DNA for the CDR3 is TGCAGCGCCAGATTGAGGGGAAACACCATATATTTT. Its translation: CSARLRGNTIYF.

This chain connects TRBV7-6 to TRBJ1-3; D remains unclear. Germline assignment: CDR1 SGHVS and CDR2 FNYEAQ. V dropped 4 bases and J dropped 0 bases, with 10 bases sitting between them. This CDR3 comprises 15 residues. CDR3: CASSSPFSSGNTIYF. The CDR3 coding sequence is TGTGCCAGCAGCTCCCCGTTCAGCTCTGGAAACACCATATATTTT.

The chain joins TRBV7-8 to TRBJ1-4, with a tentative D call TRBD1 (5 bases). Germline-derived CDR1 and CDR2 are SGHVS and FQNEAQ. V lost 1 base to trimming and J lost 8 bases, with 11 bases between them. The CDR3 length is 14 residues. In DNA, the CDR3 is TGTGCCAGCAGCTTAGTAGGGGTTTACGAAAAACTGTTTTTT. Its protein is CASSLVGVYEKLFF.

CDR3 protein: CASSPGFGNSPLHF. The CDR3 region has the DNA TGTGCCAGCAGCCCAGGATTTGGTAATTCACCCCTCCACTTT. The chain recombines TRBV7-2 with TRBJ1-6, with no clear D. V lost 5 bases to trimming and J lost 6 bases, with 11 bases between them. Germline values: CDR1 SGHTA, CDR2 FQGNSA. The CDR3 covers 14 residues.

In its sample, this clonotype was seen a few times. This rearrangement joins TRBV28 to TRBJ1-4, with D possibly TRBD1 on 5 matching bases. Trimming removed 8 bases at V and 8 bases at J, with 15 bases between. CDR3 length equals 13 residues. Germline CDR1 reads MDHEN; CDR2 reads SYDVKM. The CDR3 loop is CASFGVRGEKLFF. CDR3 in DNA: TGTGCCAGCTTTGGAGTAAGGGGAGAAAAACTGTTTTTT.

The rearrangement joins TRBV5-1 to TRBJ2-2; tentatively, D is TRBD1 or TRBD2 (5 bases each). In germline, CDR1 is SGHRS, CDR2 YFSETQ. The CDR3 spans 15 residues. The V end was cut by 4 bases, the J end by 4 bases, with 14 bases between. The CDR3 here is CASSPTGTVTGELFF. CDR3 nucleotides: TGCGCCAGCAGCCCCACCGGGACGGTCACCGGGGAGCTGTTTTTT.

This clonotype was recorded a few times. The CDR3 DNA reads as TGTGCCAGCAGTAACGTTAATTCACCCCTCCACTTT. Translation: CASSNVNSPLHF. This chain connects TRBV28 to TRBJ1-6; no definite D call. Germline lookup yields CDR1 MDHEN and CDR2 SYDVKM. V gave up 5 bases and J gave up 6 bases, with 5 bases separating them. This CDR3 contains 12 residues. Variable domain in full (rest from reference TRBV28 and TRBJ1-6): DVKVTQSSRYLVKRTGEKVFLECVQDMDHENMFWYRQDPGLGLRLIYFSYDVKMKEKGDIPEGYSVSREKKERFSLILESASTNQTSMYLCASSNVNSPLHFGNGTRLTVT.

This clonotype occurred many times. V usage is TRBV12-3 or TRBV12-4 and J usage is TRBJ2-1; 10 nucleotides match TRBD2. J was trimmed by 10 bases and V by 6 bases; bases with no gene match: 12. CDR3 size: 15 residues. CDR3 DNA: TGTGCCAGCAGAAACCCTAGCGGGGGTCTGTTAGAGCAGTTCTTC. It codes for CASRNPSGGLLEQFF.

The genes are TRBV25-1 and TRBJ2-7; tentatively, D is TRBD2 (5 bases). The germline V gene encodes CDR1 MGHDK and CDR2 SYGVNS. V lost 1 base, J lost 2 bases, and 12 bases lay in between. The CDR3 consists of 15 residues. The CDR3 sequence: CASSESGSWTYEQYF. The CDR3, as DNA: TGTGCCAGCAGTGAATCGGGGAGTTGGACCTACGAGCAGTACTTC.

This clonotype has ten or more counts. CDR3 nucleotide sequence: TGTGCCAGCAGCCAAGCTTGGAACAGCGAAAAACTGTTTTTT. This codes for CASSQAWNSEKLFF. The chain couples TRBV11-2 to TRBJ1-4; no clear D gene. CDR1 is SGHAT and CDR2 is FQNNGV in the germline V gene. The CDR3 runs 14 residues. Between the trimmed V and J ends, which lost 5 bases and 8 bases, there was a span of 15 bases.

This chain links TRBV29-1 with TRBJ1-1, with D unclear. The CDR3 has 13 residues. The germline gives CDR1 SQVTM, CDR2 ANQGSEA. Trimming left V 5 bases short and J 4 bases short, with 14 bases between. CDR3 DNA: TGCAGCGTTCAACAGACGAGTAGCACTGAAGCTTTCTTT. Amino acid sequence: CSVQQTSSTEAFF.

This chain uses TRBV7-6 with TRBJ2-3, with D perhaps matching TRBD2 (6 bases). Germline CDR1 SGHVS, CDR2 FNYEAQ. The V and J ends lost 0 bases and 2 bases respectively, with 15 bases between them. The CDR3 consists of 17 residues. This CDR3 is CASSLARVGSPTDTQYF. The CDR3 coding sequence is TGTGCCAGCAGCTTAGCGCGGGTCGGGAGCCCCACAGATACGCAGTATTTT. Using reference TRBV7-6 and TRBJ2-3 for the parts outside the CDR3, the full variable domain is GAGVSQSPRYKVTKRGQDVALRCDPISGHVSLYWYRQALGQGPEFLTYFNYEAQQDKSGLPNDRFSAERPEGSISTLTIQRTEQRDSAMYRCASSLARVGSPTDTQYFGPGTRLTVL.

This chain joins TRBV5-4 and TRBJ2-5; D may be TRBD1 or TRBD2 (5 bases each). V was pared by 4 bases and J by 1 base, with 14 bases between. Germline lookup yields CDR1 SGHNT and CDR2 YYREEE (reference sequence). The CDR3 has 15 residues. CDR3 coding DNA: TGTGCCAGCAGCCCTGAGGGGCGAGGCCAAGAGACCCAGTACTTC. Translated: CASSPEGRGQETQYF.

This clonotype was seen only a few times. The chain recombines TRBV5-4 with TRBJ2-1, with D tentatively TRBD1 or TRBD2 (5 bases each). Trimming took off 0 bases at V and 8 bases at J, with 9 bases between the two ends. Germline CDR1 SGHNT, CDR2 YYREEE (reference sequence). The CDR3 covers 13 residues. Written as DNA, the CDR3 is TGTGCCAGCAGCTTGGTCCAGGGACATGAGCAGTTCTTC. It codes for CASSLVQGHEQFF. The whole variable domain, filled in from reference TRBV5-4 and TRBJ2-1, reads ETGVTQSPTHLIKTRGQQVTLRCSSQSGHNTVSWYQQALGQGPQFIFQYYREEENGRGNFPPRFSGLQFPNYSSELNVNALELDDSALYLCASSLVQGHEQFFGPGTRLTVL.

This clonotype came up many times. This rearrangement joins TRBV20-1 to TRBJ2-1; possibly TRBD2 for D (6 bases). Trimming shortened V by 5 bases and J by 7 bases, and 21 bases separated the two germline ends. Germline V gene lookup returns CDR1 DFQATT and CDR2 SNEGSKA (reference sequence). There are 15 residues in the CDR3. CDR3 coding DNA: TGCAGTGCTGCCCACTCGGGGGTCGTCAGGAATGAGCAGTTCTTC. It translates to CSAAHSGVVRNEQFF.

This clonotype occurred a few times. Written as DNA, the CDR3 is TGCGCCAGCAGCTTGGAAGGGGTCGGAAACATTCAGTACTTC. Its translation: CASSLEGVGNIQYF. The V and J genes are TRBV5-1 and TRBJ2-4; D might be TRBD1 (5 bases). Germline CDR1 SGHRS, CDR2 YFSETQ. With 0 bases removed from V and 6 bases from J, the gap between germline ends came to 10 bases. The CDR3 contains 14 residues.

The table lists this clonotype with many counts. The chain combines TRBV11-2 with TRBJ1-6; D ambiguous. This CDR3 comprises 13 residues. V was shortened by 3 bases and J by 8 bases, with 8 bases between the two germline ends. Germline CDR1 and CDR2: SGHAT and FQNNGV. The CDR3 coding sequence is TGTGCCAGCAGCTTGACGCTCGATTCACCCCTCCACTTT. It yields the protein CASSLTLDSPLHF.

The J gene is TRBJ2-7, the V gene TRBV20-1; D is ambiguous. Germline V gene lookup returns CDR1 DFQATT and CDR2 SNEGSKA (reference sequence). This CDR3 spans 12 amino acids. V was shortened by 6 bases and J by 3 bases, with 12 bases between the two germline ends. For the CDR3, the DNA is TGCAGTGCGGCCTCTAAGGGCTACGAGCAGTACTTC. This sequence encodes CSAASKGYEQYF.